The 11 T cell receptor beta chains below all came from one sample that was sequenced in a study of T cell clusters in autoimmune cytopenias. TRB was amplified by touch-down multiplex PCR, primer pools A and B combined. TCRdb re-called the multiplex PCR reads and catalogs CDR3 proteins one per entry, DNA excluded. The sample features just over 3,500 distinct CDR3 sequences, with around 16% in its top ten. TRB amplification used around 0.25 ug of peripheral blood genomic DNA. Sample: peripheral blood. The receptor source for this set is a human donor with an autoimmune cytopenia or autoimmune hepatitis (not recorded which).

V and J are TRBV15 and TRBJ2-5; the D call from TCRdb, TRBD1, cannot be confirmed without DNA. Germline V gene sequence: CDR1 LNHNV, CDR2 YYDKDF (reference sequence). The CDR3 spans 13 residues. This CDR3 is CATSRRGSETQYF.

In terms of frequency, this clonotype is medium-sized. V gene TRBV12-3 or TRBV12-4 combines with J gene TRBJ1-1; TCRdb selects TRBD1, and the lack of DNA leaves this call unchecked. The CDR3 runs 14 residues. This CDR3 reads CASTTGQAVYEAFF.

J is TRBJ1-3 and V is TRBV15. Germline loops: CDR1 LNHNV, CDR2 YYDKDF (reference sequence). CDR3 length equals 16 residues. CDR3 loop: CATRPTREGSGNTIYF.

This clonotype is labeled medium-sized based on frequency. This rearrangement joins TRBV6-5 to TRBJ2-2. Germline V lookup: CDR1 MNHEY, CDR2 SVGAGI. This CDR3 is 15 amino acids long. This CDR3 reads CASSYSSRFTGELFF.

The J gene is TRBJ2-7, the V gene TRBV5-1; TCRdb names TRBD1, which stays unverified in the absence of DNA. CDR1 and CDR2 from the germline V gene are SGHRS and YFSETQ. The CDR3 extends over 15 amino acids. This CDR3 reads CASSHPGQGLREQYF.

This clonotype is identified as medium-sized from frequency. This chain connects TRBV5-6 to TRBJ2-1; the TCRdb call, TRBD1, lacks DNA for checking. Per germline, CDR1 SGHDT and CDR2 YYEEEE. This CDR3 contains 13 residues. CDR3 sequence reads: CASSRGVRNEQFF. The whole variable domain, filled in from reference TRBV5-6 and TRBJ2-1, reads DAGVTQSPTHLIKTRGQQVTLRCSPKSGHDTVSWYQQALGQGPQFIFQYYEEEERQRGNFPDRFSGHQFPNYSSELNVNALLLGDSALYLCASSRGVRNEQFFGPGTRLTVL.

The gene calls are TRBV5-5 and TRBJ1-1. The CDR3 is 15 residues long. Germline loops: CDR1 SGHKS, CDR2 YYEKEE (reference sequence). The CDR3: CASSLERLPNTEAFF.

The rearrangement uses TRBV4-3 and TRBJ2-1; without DNA, the TCRdb call of TRBD1 cannot be checked. Germline-derived CDR1 and CDR2 are LGHNA and YSLEER. The CDR3 spans 16 residues. CDR3 residues: CASSQVGQGGHNEQFF.

The chain is built from TRBV20-1 and TRBJ2-7; TCRdb's D call, TRBD2, is unchecked because there is no DNA. CDR1 and CDR2 from the germline V gene are DFQATT and SNEGSKA (reference sequence). This CDR3 contains 14 residues. The chain's CDR3 is CSARVVEGVTEQYF.

The chain has TRBV15 and TRBJ1-2. Germline V CDR1 and CDR2: LNHNV, YYDKDF (reference sequence). The CDR3 length is 14 residues. The CDR3 sequence: CATSRVVGDYGYTF.

Its frequency marks this clonotype as medium-sized. This rearrangement joins TRBV5-6 to TRBJ1-5; TCRdb selects TRBD1, and the lack of DNA leaves this call unchecked. The CDR3 has 14 residues. Looked up from germline, CDR1 is SGHDT and CDR2 is YYEEEE. This CDR3 reads CASSLQQGSQPQHF. Looking up the rest from reference TRBV5-6 and TRBJ1-5 gives the full variable domain: DAGVTQSPTHLIKTRGQQVTLRCSPKSGHDTVSWYQQALGQGPQFIFQYYEEEERQRGNFPDRFSGHQFPNYSSELNVNALLLGDSALYLCASSLQQGSQPQHFGDGTRLSIL.